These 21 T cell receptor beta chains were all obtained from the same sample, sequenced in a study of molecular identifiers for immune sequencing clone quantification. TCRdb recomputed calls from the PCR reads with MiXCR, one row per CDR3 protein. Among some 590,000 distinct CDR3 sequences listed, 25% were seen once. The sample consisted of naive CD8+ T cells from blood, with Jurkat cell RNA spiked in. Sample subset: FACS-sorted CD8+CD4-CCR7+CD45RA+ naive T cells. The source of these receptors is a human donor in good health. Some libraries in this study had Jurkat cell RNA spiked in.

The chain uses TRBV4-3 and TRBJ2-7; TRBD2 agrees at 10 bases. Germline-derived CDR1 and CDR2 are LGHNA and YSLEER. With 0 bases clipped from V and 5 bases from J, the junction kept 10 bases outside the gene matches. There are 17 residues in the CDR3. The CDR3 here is CASSQDRASGSFDEQYF. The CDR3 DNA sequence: TGCGCCAGCAGCCAAGATAGGGCTAGCGGGAGTTTCGACGAGCAGTACTTC.

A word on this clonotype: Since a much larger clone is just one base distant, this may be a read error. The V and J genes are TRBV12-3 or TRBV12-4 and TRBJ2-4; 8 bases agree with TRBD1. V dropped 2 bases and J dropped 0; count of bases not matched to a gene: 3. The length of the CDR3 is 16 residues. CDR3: CASSLSGQGAKNIQYF. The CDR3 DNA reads TGTGCCAGCAGTTTATCAGGACAGGGAGCCAAAAACATTCAGTACTTC.

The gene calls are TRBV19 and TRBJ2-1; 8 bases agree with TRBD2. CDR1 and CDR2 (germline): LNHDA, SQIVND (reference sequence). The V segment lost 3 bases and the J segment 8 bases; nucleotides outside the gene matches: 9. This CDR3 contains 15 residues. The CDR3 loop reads CASSMSGLVLDEQFF. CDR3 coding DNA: TGTGCCAGTAGTATGTCGGGACTAGTCCTCGATGAGCAGTTCTTC.

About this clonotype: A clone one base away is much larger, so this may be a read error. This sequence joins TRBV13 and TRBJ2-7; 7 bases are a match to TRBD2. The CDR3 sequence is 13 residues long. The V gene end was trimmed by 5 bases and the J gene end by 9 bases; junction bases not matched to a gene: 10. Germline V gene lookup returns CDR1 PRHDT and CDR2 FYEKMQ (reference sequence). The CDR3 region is CASSPQSGAAQYF. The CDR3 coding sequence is TGTGCCAGCAGCCCTCAGAGCGGGGCCGCGCAGTACTTC.

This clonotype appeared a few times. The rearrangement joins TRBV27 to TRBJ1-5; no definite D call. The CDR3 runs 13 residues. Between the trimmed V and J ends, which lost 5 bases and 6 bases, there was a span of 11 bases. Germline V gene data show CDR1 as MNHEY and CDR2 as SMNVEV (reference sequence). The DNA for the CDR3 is TGTGCCAGCAGTAAACGGGGATCTCAGCCCCAGCATTTT. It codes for CASSKRGSQPQHF.

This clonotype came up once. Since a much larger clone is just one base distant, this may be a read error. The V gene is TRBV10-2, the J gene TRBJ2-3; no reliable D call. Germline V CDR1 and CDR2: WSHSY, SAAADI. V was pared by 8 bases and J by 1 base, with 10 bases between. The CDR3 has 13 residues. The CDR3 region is CASYRAGTDTQYF. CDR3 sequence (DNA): TGCGCCAGCTATCGGGCCGGCACAGATACGCAGTATTTT.

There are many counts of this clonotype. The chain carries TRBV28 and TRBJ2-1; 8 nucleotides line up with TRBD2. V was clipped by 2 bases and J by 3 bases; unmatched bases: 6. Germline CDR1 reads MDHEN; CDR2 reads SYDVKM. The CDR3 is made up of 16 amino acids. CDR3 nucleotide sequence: TGTGCCAGCAGTTTACAAAGCGGGAGTTTCTACAATGAGCAGTTCTTC. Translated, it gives CASSLQSGSFYNEQFF.

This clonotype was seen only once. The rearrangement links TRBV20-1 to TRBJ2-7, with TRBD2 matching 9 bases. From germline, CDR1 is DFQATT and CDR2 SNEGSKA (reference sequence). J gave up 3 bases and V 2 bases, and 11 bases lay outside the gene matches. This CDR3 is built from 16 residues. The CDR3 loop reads CSARYDGLAGLYEQYF. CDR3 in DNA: TGCAGTGCTAGATATGATGGGCTAGCGGGACTCTACGAGCAGTACTTC.

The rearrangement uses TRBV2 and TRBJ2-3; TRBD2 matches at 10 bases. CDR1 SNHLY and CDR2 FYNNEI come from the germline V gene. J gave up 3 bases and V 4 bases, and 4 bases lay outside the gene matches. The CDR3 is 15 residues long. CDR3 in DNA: TGTGCCAGCAGTGGCGAGCGGGGGGGAACAGATACGCAGTATTTT. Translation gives CASSGERGGTDTQYF.

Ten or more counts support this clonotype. In DNA form, the CDR3 reads TGCGCCAGCAGCTTGGACCGGGACCTTAAGGACGAGCAGTACTTC. Translated, it gives CASSLDRDLKDEQYF. The rearrangement joins TRBV5-1 to TRBJ2-7; D assignment may be TRBD1 or TRBD2 (5 bases each). The CDR3 is made up of 15 amino acids. V was cut by 0 bases and J by 5 bases, with 15 bases left in between. Germline V gives CDR1 SGHRS, CDR2 YFSETQ.

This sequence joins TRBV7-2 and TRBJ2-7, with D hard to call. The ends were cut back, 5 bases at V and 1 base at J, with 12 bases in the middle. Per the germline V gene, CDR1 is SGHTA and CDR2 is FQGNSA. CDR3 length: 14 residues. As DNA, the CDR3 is TGTGCCAGCAGCCAAGCCATCCTATCCTACGAGCAGTACTTC. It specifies CASSQAILSYEQYF.

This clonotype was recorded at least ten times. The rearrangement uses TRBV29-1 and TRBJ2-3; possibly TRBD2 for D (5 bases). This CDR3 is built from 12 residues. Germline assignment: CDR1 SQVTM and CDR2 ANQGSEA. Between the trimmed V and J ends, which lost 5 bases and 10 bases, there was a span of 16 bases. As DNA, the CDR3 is TGCAGCGTTCGCGAGCTCGAGGGTGCGCAGTATTTT. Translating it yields CSVRELEGAQYF.

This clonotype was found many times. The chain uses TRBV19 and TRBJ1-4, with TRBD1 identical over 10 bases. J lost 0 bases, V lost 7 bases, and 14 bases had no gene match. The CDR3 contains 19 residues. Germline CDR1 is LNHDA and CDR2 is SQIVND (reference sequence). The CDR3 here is CASNALPGTGDATNEKLFF. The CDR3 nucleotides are TGTGCCAGTAATGCACTTCCCGGGACAGGGGATGCAACTAATGAAAAACTGTTTTTT.

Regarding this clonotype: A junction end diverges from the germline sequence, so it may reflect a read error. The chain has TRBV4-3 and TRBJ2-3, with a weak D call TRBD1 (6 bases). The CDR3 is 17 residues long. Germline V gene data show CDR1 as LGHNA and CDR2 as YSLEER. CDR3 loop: CASSQGVEGVFTATQYF. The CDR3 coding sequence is TGCGCCAGCAGCCAAGGCGTTGAGGGGGTGTTCACAGCTACGCAGTATTTT.

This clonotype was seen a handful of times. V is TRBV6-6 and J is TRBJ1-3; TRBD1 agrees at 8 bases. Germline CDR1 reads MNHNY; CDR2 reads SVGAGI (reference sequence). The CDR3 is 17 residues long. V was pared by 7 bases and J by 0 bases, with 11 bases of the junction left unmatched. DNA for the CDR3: TGTGCCAGCAACCAACCTACAGGGGGTTTCTCTGGAAACACCATATATTTT. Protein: CASNQPTGGFSGNTIYF.

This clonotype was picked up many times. CDR3 loop: CASSLVGPDEQYF. The CDR3 DNA is TGTGCCAGCAGCTTAGTTGGACCGGACGAGCAGTACTTC. V usage is TRBV7-9 and J usage is TRBJ2-7, with unresolved D. The CDR3 is 13 residues long. Trimming took 1 base from V and 5 from J, leaving 9 bases between them. Per germline, CDR1 SEHNR and CDR2 FQNEAQ (reference sequence).

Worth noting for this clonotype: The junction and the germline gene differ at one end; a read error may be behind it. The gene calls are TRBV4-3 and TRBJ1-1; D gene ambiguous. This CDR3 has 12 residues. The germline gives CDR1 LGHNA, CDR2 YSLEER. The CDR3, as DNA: TGCGCCAGCAGCCAGGAGAACATTGAAGCTTTCTTT. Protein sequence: CASSQENIEAFF.

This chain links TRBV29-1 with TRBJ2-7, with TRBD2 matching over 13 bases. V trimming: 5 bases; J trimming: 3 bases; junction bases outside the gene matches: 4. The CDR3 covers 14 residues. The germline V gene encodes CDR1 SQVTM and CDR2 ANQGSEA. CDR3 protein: CSVRTSGSFYEQYF. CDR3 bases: TGCAGCGTTAGGACTAGCGGGAGTTTCTACGAGCAGTACTTC.

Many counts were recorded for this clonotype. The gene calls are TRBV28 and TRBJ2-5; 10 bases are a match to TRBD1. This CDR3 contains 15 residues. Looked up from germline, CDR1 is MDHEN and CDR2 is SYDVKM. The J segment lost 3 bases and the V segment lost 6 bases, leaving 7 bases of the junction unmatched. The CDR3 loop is CASRSQGQGKETQYF. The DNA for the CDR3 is TGTGCCAGCAGATCCCAGGGACAGGGGAAAGAGACCCAGTACTTC.

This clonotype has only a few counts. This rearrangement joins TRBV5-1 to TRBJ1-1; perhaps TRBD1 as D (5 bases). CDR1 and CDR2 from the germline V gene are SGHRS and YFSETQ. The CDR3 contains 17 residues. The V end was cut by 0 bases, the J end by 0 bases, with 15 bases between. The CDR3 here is CASSLVAGLGMNTEAFF. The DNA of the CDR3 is TGCGCCAGCAGCTTGGTGGCAGGGTTGGGGATGAACACTGAAGCTTTCTTT.

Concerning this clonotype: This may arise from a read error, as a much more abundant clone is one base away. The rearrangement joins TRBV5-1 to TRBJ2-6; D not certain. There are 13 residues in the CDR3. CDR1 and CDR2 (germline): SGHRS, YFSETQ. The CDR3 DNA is TGCGCCAGCGGCTTGGCTCGGGCCAACGTCCTGACTTTC. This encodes CASGLARANVLTF.